In its sample, the clone carrying this T cell receptor beta chain was seen a few times. This entry comes from a study of T cells of healthy individuals. The CDR3 has 15 residues. V was trimmed by 0 bases and J by 2 bases, leaving 14 bases between them. CDR1 DFQATT and CDR2 SNEGSKA come from the germline V gene (reference sequence). MiXCR was run by TCRdb on the 5' RACE reads, yielding one entry per CDR3 protein. The sample lists about 96,000 distinct CDR3 sequences; around 17% were seen once. The receptor comes from a human donor in good health. This chain links TRBV20-1 with TRBJ2-7; D perhaps matches TRBD1 (7 bases). In DNA, the CDR3 is TGCAGTGCTAGAGATCTGGAGGGGGCAGCCTACGAGCAGTACTTC. Amino acids: CSARDLEGAAYEQYF.